The next 16 T cell receptor beta chains were all read from a single sample in a study of esophageal squamous cell carcinoma under preoperative chemotherapy. TCRdb called the PCR reads again in MiXCR, with one record for every CDR3 protein. The sample carries fewer than 8,000 distinct CDR3 sequences, under 35% recorded once. Time point defined: before preoperative PTX-NDP chemotherapy. Sampling took place from a patient given preoperative chemotherapy. These receptors originate from a human donor with esophageal squamous cell carcinoma. The donor label of this sample is uncertain.

In this sample, this clonotype turned up many times. A much larger clone differs from this one at a single base, so this may be a read error. The chain is built from TRBV6-1 and TRBJ2-5; TRBD2 might be the D (5 bases). This CDR3 spans 11 amino acids. Per the germline V gene, CDR1 is MNHNS and CDR2 is SASEGT. The V gene lost 10 bases and the J gene lost 11 bases, with 17 bases spanning the gap. CDR3: CATRGGDEQYF. Here the CDR3 DNA reads TGTGCCACCAGAGGAGGAGATGAGCAGTACTTC.

The J gene is TRBJ1-2, the V gene TRBV7-2; 7 bases agree with TRBD1. CDR1 is SGHTA and CDR2 is FQGNSA in the germline V gene. The CDR3 consists of 14 residues. The CDR3 DNA reads as TGTGGCGGCAGCCTCCTGGAAGGGGGCTGTGGCTACACCTTC. It codes for CGGSLLEGGCGYTF.

A note on this clonotype: A much larger clone is a single base away; this may be a read error. This sequence joins TRBV6-5 and TRBJ2-1; 10 nucleotides line up with TRBD2. The J call may be mistaken, given a closer DNA end match to TRBJ2-3. Germline-derived CDR1 and CDR2 are MNHEY and SVGAGI. This CDR3 is built from 16 residues. The CDR3 sequence: CASSYSEAGGEETQYF. CDR3 nucleotides: TGTGCCAGCAGTTACTCCGAAGCGGGAGGGGAAGAGACGCAGTATTTT.

Here the CDR3 DNA reads TGTGCCAGCAGTTTATTAGGTGAGCAGGACGTC. Protein product: CASSLLGEQDV. The chain is built from TRBV27 and TRBJ2-7; D unresolved. CDR1 is MNHEY, CDR2 SMNVEV, per germline (reference sequence). This CDR3 has 11 amino acids.

This clonotype was observed a few times. V gene TRBV4-3 combines with J gene TRBJ2-3; 12 positions agree with TRBD2. The CDR3 is 17 amino acids. CDR1 is LGHNA and CDR2 is YSLEER in the germline V gene. The V and J ends lost 0 bases and 4 bases, in that order; junction bases with no gene match: 5. CDR3 sequence: CASSQDSTSGSADTQYF. CDR3 DNA sequence: TGCGCCAGCAGCCAAGATTCGACTAGCGGGAGTGCAGATACGCAGTATTTT.

On this clonotype: This is likely a read error, given that the CDR3 carries no conserved phenylalanine or tryptophan at its end. Because the CDR3's place on the DNA is in doubt, the DNA is left out and the CDR3 is given as listed by TCRdb. The rearrangement joins TRBV7-2 to TRBJ2-5; TRBD2 is taken as the D call from the table, unchecked against the DNA. Germline assignment: CDR1 SGHTA and CDR2 FQGNSA. The CDR3 has 14 residues if both end residues are counted. The CDR3 here is CASSSASGGGTEYL.

The table lists this clonotype with many counts. This chain joins TRBV7-8 and TRBJ2-1; D gene uncertain. Germline-derived CDR1 and CDR2 are SGHVS and FQNEAQ. The ends were cut back, 6 bases at V and 8 bases at J, with 8 bases in the middle. This CDR3 has 11 residues. The CDR3 DNA is TGTGCCAGCAGAGTAAGCGATGAGCAGTTCTTC. Translation: CASRVSDEQFF.

In its sample, this clonotype was seen a few times. The chain uses TRBV6-1 and TRBJ1-1; D is possibly TRBD1 (5 bases). Germline V gives CDR1 MNHNS, CDR2 SASEGT. V lost 6 bases and J lost 3, with 17 bases in between. This CDR3 has 15 amino acids. This CDR3 is CASRKMGDRDTEAFF. The DNA for the CDR3 is TGTGCCAGCAGAAAGATGGGGGATAGGGACACTGAAGCTTTCTTT.

This clonotype is medium-sized by share. This sequence joins TRBV7-2 and TRBJ2-5; 9 bases agree with TRBD1. Trimming cost V 0 bases and J 5 bases; bases outside gene matches: 4. CDR1 is SGHTA and CDR2 is FQGNSA in the germline V gene. This CDR3 is built from 15 residues. Here the CDR3 reads CASSLARTGEETQYF. In DNA, the CDR3 is TGTGCCAGCAGCTTAGCCAGGACAGGGGAGGAGACCCAGTACTTC.

At least ten counts were recorded for this clonotype. The V gene is TRBV6-5, the J gene TRBJ2-1, with TRBD1 matching over 11 bases. The J call may not be correct, given that the DNA end is closer to TRBJ2-7. The CDR3 spans 15 residues. Germline CDR1 MNHEY, CDR2 SVGAGI. CDR3 residues: CASSYSGQGGYEQYF. DNA for the CDR3: TGTGCCAGCAGTTACTCGGGACAGGGGGGGTACGAGCAGTACTTC.

Remarks on this clonotype: This CDR3 is missing its conserved last phenylalanine or tryptophan, likely due to a read error. The chain couples TRBV12-3 or TRBV12-4 to TRBJ2-1; the match to TRBD2 covers 8 bases. V lost 8 bases to trimming and J lost 13 bases; unmatched junction nucleotides: 13. The CDR3 length is 13 residues. The CDR3 region has the DNA TGTGCCAGCGTCCTTAGCGGGGAAGAGGCCCAGTTCTGC. It specifies CASVLSGEEAQFC.

This clonotype has at least ten counts. V usage is TRBV6-5 and J usage is TRBJ2-5, with D perhaps given as TRBD1 or TRBD2 (5 bases each). Germline V gives CDR1 MNHEY, CDR2 SVGAGI. This CDR3 is 13 amino acids long. Trimming removed 0 bases at V and 9 bases at J, with 11 bases between. CDR3 loop: CASSYSYLGAQYF. As DNA, the CDR3 is TGTGCCAGCAGTTACTCATACCTGGGGGCCCAGTACTTC.

By its share, this clonotype is medium-sized. V gene TRBV6-5 combines with J gene TRBJ2-1, with 10 bases aligning to TRBD2. The end of the DNA is better explained by TRBJ2-5, so the J call may be wrong. This CDR3 spans 14 amino acids. CDR1 is MNHEY, CDR2 SVGAGI, per germline. CDR3 nucleotides: TGTGCCAGCAGCTGGACTAGCGGTCGAGAGACCCAGTACTTC. This sequence encodes CASSWTSGRETQYF.

With respect to this clonotype: At one end, the junction sequence differs from germline, possibly due to a read error. The rearrangement links TRBV7-9 to TRBJ2-7; 8 bases are shared with TRBD2. The CDR3 sequence is 15 residues long. CDR1 is SEHNR, CDR2 FQNEAQ, per germline (reference sequence). The CDR3 coding sequence is TGTGCCAGCAGCCTACGAAGCGGGGGAGCATACGGGCAGTACTTC. Its translation is CASSLRSGGAYGQYF.

Relative to its sample, this clonotype is medium-sized. This chain joins TRBV7-2 and TRBJ2-3, with 9 bases aligning to TRBD2. The CDR3 sequence is 16 residues long. From germline, CDR1 is SGHTA and CDR2 FQGNSA. The V and J ends lost 5 bases and 2 bases, in that order; junction bases with no gene match: 8. The DNA for the CDR3 is TGTGCCAGCAGCCCCGGGACTAGCCGCCTCACAGATACGCAGTATTTT. Translated, it gives CASSPGTSRLTDTQYF.

Judged by abundance, this clonotype is medium-sized. The chain is built from TRBV12-3 or TRBV12-4 and TRBJ2-2; 9 nucleotides agree with TRBD2. The trim removed 2 bases at V and 6 bases at J, leaving 10 bases unmatched. The CDR3 has 17 amino acids. The CDR3 loop reads CASSLPTLAGLSGELFF. The CDR3 bases are TGTGCCAGCAGTTTACCGACCCTAGCGGGGTTGTCCGGGGAGCTGTTTTTT.